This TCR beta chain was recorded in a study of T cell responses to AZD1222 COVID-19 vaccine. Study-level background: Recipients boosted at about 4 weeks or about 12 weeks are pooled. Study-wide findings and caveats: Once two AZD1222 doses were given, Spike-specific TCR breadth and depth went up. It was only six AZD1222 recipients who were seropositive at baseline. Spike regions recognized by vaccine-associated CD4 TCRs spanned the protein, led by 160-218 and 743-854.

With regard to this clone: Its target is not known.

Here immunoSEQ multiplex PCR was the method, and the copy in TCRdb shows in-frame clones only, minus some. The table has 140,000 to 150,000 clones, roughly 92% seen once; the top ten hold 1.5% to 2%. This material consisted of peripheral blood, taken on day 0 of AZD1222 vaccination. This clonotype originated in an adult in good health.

The CDR3: CASSPDRGYEQYF. Here the CDR3 DNA reads TGTGCCAGCAGCCCCGACAGGGGTTACGAGCAGTACTTC. This sequence joins TRBV9 and TRBJ2-7; TRBD1 matches at 8 bases. Trimming removed 4 bases from V and 4 bases from J; junction bases left unmatched: 4. The CDR3 covers 13 residues. CDR1 is SGDLS and CDR2 is YYNGEE in the germline V gene.